This section outlines one T cell receptor (beta chain) sequence together with its context. What it binds is unknown. V was pared by 4 bases and J by 5 bases, with 4 bases of the junction left unmatched. The germline CDR1 and CDR2 sequences are MNHEY and SMNVEV (reference sequence). This CDR3 has 14 residues. This sample is part of a study of cytomegalovirus exposure and HLA in healthy donors. Study-wide results and caveats: The authors later found most CMV-associated TCR beta chains appeared HLA-restricted.

The PCR employed 60 Vbeta primers together with 13 Jbeta primers. The table came from immunoSEQ multiplex PCR; TCRdb's copy has only in-frame clones and leaves some out. This sample has 200,000 to 250,000 clones, with 75% to 85% found just once. V and J are TRBV27 and TRBJ1-4, with 7 bases lining up with TRBD1. The clonotype comes from a woman aged 60-75 years in good health and CMV-seropositive. Sequenced sample: PBMCs. CDR3 coding DNA: TGTGCCAGCAGTTACAGGGGCAAAAATGAAAAACTGTTTTTT. Protein sequence: CASSYRGKNEKLFF.